This entry lists 18 T cell receptor beta chains sequenced from one sample in a study. Via MiXCR, TCRdb re-called the 5' RACE reads, giving one row per CDR3 protein. The profile shows roughly 7,700 distinct CDR3 sequences, roughly 65% of them singletons. Sequencing was done on a sample of tumor-infiltrating naive CD4+ T cells sorted from the breast tumor. Subset defined: naive CD4+ T cells, CD4+CD45RA+CD25-. These receptors all stem from a female donor with breast cancer.

The CDR3 DNA sequence: TGCAGTGCCCCCCGGCCGGGGGCTGGGGCCAACGTCCTGACTTTC. Its translation: CSAPRPGAGANVLTF. The J gene is TRBJ2-6, the V gene TRBV20-1; TRBD2 might be the D (6 bases). Trimming left V 6 bases short and J 2 bases short, with 14 bases between. Germline loops: CDR1 DFQATT, CDR2 SNEGSKA (reference sequence). The CDR3 loop spans 15 amino acids.

The CDR3 sequence: CATSRDPHNEQFF. The DNA for the CDR3 is TGTGCCACCAGCAGGGACCCACACAATGAGCAGTTCTTC. This chain links TRBV15 with TRBJ2-1; D remains unclear. V was cut by 3 bases and J by 5 bases, with 8 bases left in between. The CDR3 length is 13 residues. Germline assignment: CDR1 LNHNV and CDR2 YYDKDF (reference sequence).

The V call is TRBV5-1, the J call TRBJ2-5; TRBD1 is a possible D gene (5 bases). Germline loops: CDR1 SGHRS, CDR2 YFSETQ. This CDR3 comprises 15 residues. The V end lost 0 bases, the J end lost 5 bases, and 14 bases lay between the germline ends. The CDR3 spells CASSLEQAAGETQYF. DNA for the CDR3: TGCGCCAGCAGCTTGGAACAGGCGGCAGGGGAGACCCAGTACTTC.

The chain links TRBV20-1 to TRBJ2-7; 10 bases map to TRBD2. From germline, CDR1 is DFQATT and CDR2 SNEGSKA (reference sequence). CDR3 length: 13 residues. Losses at the gene ends were 4 bases for V and 1 base for J; bases not matched to a gene: 1. CDR3 in DNA: TGCAGTGCTATACTAGCGGGATCCTACGAGCAGTACTTC. Amino acid sequence: CSAILAGSYEQYF.

The chain has TRBV7-3 and TRBJ2-3, with a weak D call TRBD2 (6 bases). Between the trimmed V and J ends, which lost 1 base and 4 bases, there was a span of 6 bases. The CDR3 is 13 residues long. Germline V CDR1 and CDR2: SGHTA, FQGTGA. This CDR3 is CASSLSGADTQYF. The CDR3 region has the DNA TGTGCCAGCAGCTTAAGCGGGGCAGATACGCAGTATTTT.

The chain employs TRBV28 and TRBJ2-1, with D possibly matching TRBD2 (6 bases). The germline V and J ends were trimmed by 3 bases and 9 bases, with 15 bases remaining between them. Germline V CDR1 and CDR2: MDHEN, SYDVKM. This CDR3 is 14 amino acids long. CDR3: CASSFRGGASEQFF. CDR3 nucleotide sequence: TGTGCCAGCAGTTTCCGTGGAGGGGCCAGTGAGCAGTTCTTC.

The V gene is TRBV7-2, the J gene TRBJ2-7, with 7 bases identical to TRBD2. J lost 0 bases, V lost 2 bases, and 4 bases had no gene match. The CDR3 has 15 residues. Looked up from germline, CDR1 is SGHTA and CDR2 is FQGNSA. The chain's CDR3 is CASSLFLADSYEQYF. Here the CDR3 DNA reads TGTGCCAGCAGCTTATTCCTAGCGGACTCCTACGAGCAGTACTTC. The complete variable domain, with remaining parts taken from reference TRBV7-2 and TRBJ2-7, reads GAGVSQSPSNKVTEKGKDVELRCDPISGHTALYWYRQSLGQGLEFLIYFQGNSAPDKSGLPSDRFSAERTGGSVSTLTIQRTQQEDSAVYLCASSLFLADSYEQYFGPGTRLTVT.

V gene TRBV12-3 or TRBV12-4 combines with J gene TRBJ2-1; perhaps D is TRBD1 or TRBD2 (6 bases each). Trimming shortened V by 8 bases and J by 7 bases, and 18 bases separated the two germline ends. The CDR3 totals 14 residues. The CDR3 DNA reads TGTGCCAGCCTAGGGGGGACTGGACGTAATGAGCAGTTCTTC. It translates to CASLGGTGRNEQFF.

Notes on this clonotype: The junction shows a germline mismatch at one end, possibly a read error. The chain links TRBV7-3 to TRBJ2-5; D could derive from TRBD1 or TRBD2 (5 bases each). The CDR3 runs 13 residues. CDR1 is SGHTA, CDR2 FQGTGA, per germline. The CDR3 bases are TGTGCCCGCAGCTTATATGGGACAGAGACCCAGTACTTC. Protein sequence: CARSLYGTETQYF.

The chain carries TRBV7-9 and TRBJ1-5, with D possibly TRBD1 on 5 matching bases. The CDR3 totals 16 residues. Trimming took 1 base from V and 6 from J, leaving 16 bases between them. Germline V lookup: CDR1 SEHNR, CDR2 FQNEAQ (reference sequence). The DNA for the CDR3 is TGTGCCAGCAGCTTAGGCAAGGACGGGGGGTCTCAGCCCCAGCATTTT. Translating gives CASSLGKDGGSQPQHF. Full variable domain (missing parts from reference TRBV7-9 and TRBJ1-5): DTGVSQNPRHKITKRGQNVTFRCDPISEHNRLYWYRQTLGQGPEFLTYFQNEAQLEKSRLLSDRFSAERPKGSFSTLEIQRTEQGDSAMYLCASSLGKDGGSQPQHFGDGTRLSIL.

V gene TRBV30 combines with J gene TRBJ2-1, with TRBD2 matching over 10 bases. This CDR3 has 14 amino acids. The germline V gene encodes CDR1 GTSNPN and CDR2 SVGIG (reference sequence). The V segment lost 4 bases and the J segment 3 bases; nucleotides outside the gene matches: 3. CDR3 loop: CAWNVAGGYNEQFF. CDR3 nucleotide sequence: TGTGCCTGGAACGTAGCGGGGGGCTACAATGAGCAGTTCTTC.

V and J are TRBV9 and TRBJ1-6, with D tentatively TRBD1 (5 bases). The CDR3 runs to 14 residues. Germline CDR1 and CDR2: SGDLS and YYNGEE. Trimming stripped 2 bases from V and 5 bases from J, with 8 bases between. Written as DNA, the CDR3 is TGTGCCAGCAGCGTGGGGGAGGATAATTCACCCCTCCACTTT. Translated, it gives CASSVGEDNSPLHF.

This clonotype is medium-sized (0.01 to 0.1%) within its sample. The chain recombines TRBV12-3 or TRBV12-4 with TRBJ2-5, with D hard to call. V was trimmed by 0 bases and J by 1 base, leaving 3 bases between them. There are 13 residues in the CDR3. Here the CDR3 DNA reads TGTGCCAGCAGTTTAGCAGCCCAAGAGACCCAGTACTTC. As protein: CASSLAAQETQYF.

There are a few counts of this clonotype. The chain carries TRBV5-1 and TRBJ1-5, with D hard to call. Trimming removed 7 bases from V and 7 bases from J, with 21 bases in between. Germline V gives CDR1 SGHRS, CDR2 YFSETQ. The CDR3 runs 15 residues. In DNA, the CDR3 is TGCGCCAGCTCGATGAGACTCCCTTTGGAGCAGCCCCAGCATTTT. Translated: CASSMRLPLEQPQHF.

V is TRBV5-1 and J is TRBJ2-5, with a tentative D call TRBD2 (6 bases). V was trimmed by 0 bases and J by 5 bases, leaving 11 bases between them. The CDR3 is 14 amino acids. Germline values: CDR1 SGHRS, CDR2 YFSETQ. The CDR3 here is CASSLVTSRETQYF. CDR3 in DNA: TGCGCCAGCAGCTTGGTCACTAGCCGGGAGACCCAGTACTTC.

The V gene is TRBV28, the J gene TRBJ2-7; 8 positions agree with TRBD2. Germline V gives CDR1 MDHEN, CDR2 SYDVKM. V was clipped by 7 bases and J by 0 bases; unmatched bases: 8. The CDR3 consists of 15 residues. The CDR3 region has the DNA TGTGCCAGCACCGTACTAGCGGCAAACTCCTACGAGCAGTACTTC. This codes for CASTVLAANSYEQYF.

V and J are TRBV5-1 and TRBJ2-6; TRBD2 is a possible D gene (5 bases). Trimming removed 3 bases from V and 2 bases from J, with 9 bases in between. The CDR3 runs 15 residues. Germline CDR1 and CDR2: SGHRS and YFSETQ. The CDR3 DNA is TGCGCCAGCAGCTCGGGGTTGACTGGGGCCAACGTCCTGACTTTC. Its translation: CASSSGLTGANVLTF. Full variable domain (missing parts from reference TRBV5-1 and TRBJ2-6): KAGVTQTPRYLIKTRGQQVTLSCSPISGHRSVSWYQQTPGQGLQFLFEYFSETQRNKGNFPGRFSGRQFSNSRSEMNVSTLELGDSALYLCASSSGLTGANVLTFGAGSRLTVL.

V and J are TRBV5-1 and TRBJ2-2; D ambiguous. Germline CDR1 SGHRS, CDR2 YFSETQ. Trimming took off 0 bases at V and 0 bases at J, with 6 bases between the two ends. This CDR3 is built from 15 residues. Here the CDR3 DNA reads TGCGCCAGCAGCTTGGGTGCGGCGAACACCGGGGAGCTGTTTTTT. It encodes CASSLGAANTGELFF.